This TCR beta chain is drawn from a study of cytomegalovirus exposure and HLA in healthy donors. This clone was seen only once. Generated by immunoSEQ multiplex PCR, the TCRdb table keeps only in-frame clones and is missing some. The sample comprises some 100,000 clones, 86% of which are singletons, and nearly 5% rests with the top ten. Germline V gene sequence: CDR1 LNHNV, CDR2 YYDKDF (reference sequence). This CDR3 has 14 amino acids. V lost 1 base and J lost 9, with 16 bases in between. This clonotype was obtained from a man aged 18 to 35 in good health and CMV-seronegative. The chain couples TRBV15 to TRBJ2-7; D is possibly TRBD2 (6 bases). The source material was PBMCs. The chain's CDR3 is CATSRAEGLPLQYF. The CDR3 nucleotides are TGTGCCACCAGCAGAGCGGAGGGACTCCCTTTGCAGTACTTC.